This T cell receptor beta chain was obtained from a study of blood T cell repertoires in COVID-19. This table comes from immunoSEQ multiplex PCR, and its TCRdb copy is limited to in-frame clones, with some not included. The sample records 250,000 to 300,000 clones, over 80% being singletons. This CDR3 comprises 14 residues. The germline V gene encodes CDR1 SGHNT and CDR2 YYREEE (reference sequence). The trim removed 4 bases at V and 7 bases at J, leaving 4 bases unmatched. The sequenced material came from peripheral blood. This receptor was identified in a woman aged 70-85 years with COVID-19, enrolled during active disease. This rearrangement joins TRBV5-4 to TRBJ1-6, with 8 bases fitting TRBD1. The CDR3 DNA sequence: TGTGCCAGCAGCCAGACAGGGGAGAATTCACCCCTCCACTTT. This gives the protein CASSQTGENSPLHF.